The 29 T cell receptor beta chains below were found in one sample sequenced in a study of T cells after yellow fever vaccination. TCRdb recomputed calls from the 5' RACE reads with MiXCR, one row per CDR3 protein. The sample lists 300,000 or so distinct CDR3 sequences, almost 4% occurring once. Sequencing was performed on PBMCs, taken 5 days after the yellow fever booster vaccination. These receptors were obtained from a man aged 18 to 29 who received the YFV17D yellow fever vaccine.

The chain has TRBV5-1 and TRBJ2-2; the D gene is possibly TRBD1 (5 bases). The CDR3 consists of 15 residues. Germline assignment: CDR1 SGHRS and CDR2 YFSETQ. V was cut by 0 bases and J by 5 bases, with 11 bases left in between. CDR3 sequence (DNA): TGCGCCAGCAGCTTGGTCCAGGGTCTGACCGGGGAGCTGTTTTTT. It yields the protein CASSLVQGLTGELFF.

This clonotype was detected a few times. The chain uses TRBV12-3 or TRBV12-4 and TRBJ2-3; D gene unclear. Between the trimmed V and J ends, which lost 1 base and 0 bases, there was a span of 11 bases. The length of the CDR3 is 16 residues. The CDR3 DNA sequence: TGTGCCAGCAGTTTAGGACTGGCGGCTAGCACAGATACGCAGTATTTT. As protein: CASSLGLAASTDTQYF.

The chain is built from TRBV6-1 and TRBJ2-5; maybe TRBD1 (6 bases). V lost 3 bases and J lost 0, with 11 bases in between. CDR3 length: 15 amino acids. Germline assignment: CDR1 MNHNS and CDR2 SASEGT. CDR3 in amino acids: CASSDLDRYQETQYF. The CDR3 region has the DNA TGTGCCAGCAGTGATTTAGACAGGTACCAAGAGACCCAGTACTTC.

This clonotype was observed a handful of times. The chain carries TRBV6-6 and TRBJ1-2, with a weak D call TRBD1 (5 bases). The V gene's germline CDR1 is MNHNY and CDR2 SVGAGI (reference sequence). The CDR3 consists of 14 residues. With 7 bases removed from V and 1 base from J, the gap between germline ends came to 13 bases. CDR3: CASTRTGVNYGYTF. CDR3 sequence (DNA): TGTGCCAGCACCCGAACAGGAGTTAACTATGGCTACACCTTC.

The chain carries TRBV5-4 and TRBJ2-7; TRBD2 might be the D (5 bases). Trimming cost V 10 bases and J 5 bases, with 19 bases left between them. Germline-derived CDR1 and CDR2 are SGHNT and YYREEE (reference sequence). The CDR3 is 13 residues long. As DNA, the CDR3 is TGTGCCTATCCCCGGGGAGAGGATGACGAGCAGTACTTC. Translated, it gives CAYPRGEDDEQYF. Together with reference TRBV5-4 and TRBJ2-7, the CDR3 gives the full variable domain: ETGVTQSPTHLIKTRGQQVTLRCSSQSGHNTVSWYQQALGQGPQFIFQYYREEENGRGNFPPRFSGLQFPNYSSELNVNALELDDSALYLCAYPRGEDDEQYFGPGTRLTVT.

This clonotype was recorded many times. The chain uses TRBV20-1 and TRBJ1-4, with a tentative D call TRBD1 (5 bases). With 0 bases removed from V and 8 bases from J, the gap between germline ends came to 16 bases. CDR1 and CDR2 (germline): DFQATT, SNEGSKA (reference sequence). The CDR3 sequence is 15 residues long. CDR3 amino acids: CSARDRAAGYEKLFF. CDR3 sequence (DNA): TGCAGTGCTAGAGATCGGGCTGCAGGGTACGAAAAACTGTTTTTT.

The sample holds a few counts of this clonotype. V and J are TRBV12-3 or TRBV12-4 and TRBJ1-1; no firm D call. The V gene lost 8 bases and the J gene lost 1 base, with 11 bases spanning the gap. There are 13 residues in the CDR3. Here the CDR3 reads CASLASWNTEAFF. The CDR3 nucleotides are TGTGCCAGCCTAGCTTCTTGGAACACTGAAGCTTTCTTT.

The chain couples TRBV3-1 to TRBJ2-7; no clear D. Looked up from germline, CDR1 is LGHDT and CDR2 is YNNKEL (reference sequence). CDR3 size: 13 residues. V gave up 1 base and J gave up 3 bases, with 7 bases separating them. CDR3 sequence reads: CASSQVNDYEQYF. The CDR3, as DNA: TGTGCCAGCAGCCAAGTTAATGACTACGAGCAGTACTTC.

This clonotype was counted at least ten times. The rearrangement uses TRBV6-2 or TRBV6-3 and TRBJ2-2, with no clear D. Deletions cut 4 bases from V and 4 bases from J, with 7 bases between. The CDR3 is 13 amino acids. CDR1 is MNHEY, CDR2 SVGEGT, per germline. The chain's CDR3 is CASSFGGTGELFF. The CDR3 DNA follows: TGTGCCAGCAGTTTTGGTGGCACCGGGGAGCTGTTTTTT.

At least ten counts were recorded for this clonotype. This CDR3 reads CASSLGRNGAAKQFF. The CDR3 region has the DNA TGTGCCAGCAGCTTGGGACGAAATGGAGCCGCTAAGCAGTTCTTC. The V call is TRBV5-6, the J call TRBJ2-1; unclear D gene. This CDR3 has 15 amino acids. Germline assignment: CDR1 SGHDT and CDR2 YYEEEE. V lost 0 bases to trimming and J lost 11 bases, with 18 bases between them.

The chain joins TRBV3-1 to TRBJ1-1; D uncertain. Trimming shortened V by 1 base and J by 7 bases, and 10 bases separated the two germline ends. The germline V gene encodes CDR1 LGHDT and CDR2 YNNKEL (reference sequence). CDR3 length: 13 amino acids. CDR3 protein: CASSQGGADEAFF. The CDR3, as DNA: TGTGCCAGCAGCCAAGGGGGTGCGGATGAAGCTTTCTTT.

The chain has TRBV19 and TRBJ2-7, with 8 bases lining up with TRBD2. V was pared by 9 bases and J by 1 base, with 11 bases of the junction left unmatched. Per the germline V gene, CDR1 is LNHDA and CDR2 is SQIVND (reference sequence). This CDR3 comprises 15 residues. Here the CDR3 reads CASQRSTSGSYEQYF. The CDR3 region has the DNA TGTGCCAGCCAGAGGTCAACTAGCGGTTCCTACGAGCAGTACTTC.

Many counts were recorded for this clonotype. The chain carries TRBV5-1 and TRBJ2-7; D perhaps matches TRBD2 (6 bases). Germline V lookup: CDR1 SGHRS, CDR2 YFSETQ. CDR3 length: 14 amino acids. V was shortened by 1 base and J by 2 bases, with 10 bases between the two germline ends. In nucleotides, the CDR3 is TGCGCCAGCAGCTTGATCTCGGGGGCCTACGAGCAGTACTTC. Protein product: CASSLISGAYEQYF. Full variable domain (outside the CDR3, taken from reference TRBV5-1 and TRBJ2-7): KAGVTQTPRYLIKTRGQQVTLSCSPISGHRSVSWYQQTPGQGLQFLFEYFSETQRNKGNFPGRFSGRQFSNSRSEMNVSTLELGDSALYLCASSLISGAYEQYFGPGTRLTVT.

This clonotype was counted between two and nine times. J is TRBJ1-4 and V is TRBV5-1, with D possibly TRBD1 on 5 matching bases. Germline V gives CDR1 SGHRS, CDR2 YFSETQ. Trimming took off 7 bases at V and 6 bases at J, with 19 bases between the two ends. This CDR3 is built from 15 residues. The CDR3 DNA sequence: TGCGCCAGCCGAACTACCGGGACGGATTATGAAAAACTGTTTTTT. Amino acid sequence: CASRTTGTDYEKLFF. The whole variable domain, remainder taken from reference TRBV5-1 and TRBJ1-4, is KAGVTQTPRYLIKTRGQQVTLSCSPISGHRSVSWYQQTPGQGLQFLFEYFSETQRNKGNFPGRFSGRQFSNSRSEMNVSTLELGDSALYLCASRTTGTDYEKLFFGSGTQLSVL.

This clonotype was seen at least ten times. The chain couples TRBV7-9 to TRBJ2-5; no firm D call. The germline CDR1 and CDR2 sequences are SEHNR and FQNEAQ (reference sequence). V lost 5 bases and J lost 5, with 12 bases in between. This CDR3 is built from 13 residues. Here the CDR3 reads CASSPDIEETQYF. In nucleotides, the CDR3 is TGTGCCAGCAGCCCGGATATAGAGGAGACCCAGTACTTC.

This clonotype was seen a few times. CDR3 nucleotide sequence: TGTGCCAGCAGTTTATTGAGCCATACCGGGGAGCTGTTTTTT. This translates into CASSLLSHTGELFF. The rearrangement links TRBV27 to TRBJ2-2, with no clear D. With 1 base removed from V and 5 bases from J, the gap between germline ends came to 8 bases. Per the germline V gene, CDR1 is MNHEY and CDR2 is SMNVEV (reference sequence). There are 14 residues in the CDR3.

This clonotype was observed many times. The chain employs TRBV4-3 and TRBJ1-2, with D tentatively TRBD1 (5 bases). CDR3 length: 17 residues. V dropped 0 bases and J dropped 4 bases, with 18 bases sitting between them. Germline V gives CDR1 LGHNA, CDR2 YSLEER. The CDR3 sequence is CASSQEALGGWGYGYTF. The CDR3 nucleotides read TGCGCCAGCAGCCAAGAGGCGCTGGGGGGATGGGGCTATGGCTACACCTTC.

This clonotype was detected ten times or more. This chain uses TRBV7-9 with TRBJ1-4, with a tentative D call TRBD1 (5 bases). V was shortened by 0 bases and J by 8 bases, with 22 bases between the two germline ends. The CDR3 is made up of 18 amino acids. The germline V gene encodes CDR1 SEHNR and CDR2 FQNEAQ (reference sequence). CDR3 sequence (DNA): TGTGCCAGCAGCTTAGCGTCGATTAGACAGCTGACGAAGGAAAAACTGTTTTTT. Protein: CASSLASIRQLTKEKLFF.

This clonotype was recorded a few times. The V and J genes are TRBV20-1 and TRBJ2-1; the match to TRBD1 covers 8 bases. V was pared by 0 bases and J by 8 bases, with 6 bases of the junction left unmatched. Germline V gene lookup returns CDR1 DFQATT and CDR2 SNEGSKA (reference sequence). The CDR3 extends over 14 amino acids. This CDR3 is CSARENRGVYEQFF. The DNA of the CDR3 is TGCAGTGCTAGAGAGAACAGGGGGGTGTATGAGCAGTTCTTC.

This clonotype was observed many times. The chain uses TRBV5-1 and TRBJ2-1; TRBD2 matches 8 bases. The CDR3 runs to 14 residues. Germline V gives CDR1 SGHRS, CDR2 YFSETQ. V was pared by 4 bases and J by 2 bases, with 2 bases of the junction left unmatched. CDR3 coding DNA: TGCGCCAGCAGCCTGGGACTAGCCTACAATGAGCAGTTCTTC. Translation: CASSLGLAYNEQFF. The entire variable domain, with the rest obtained from reference TRBV5-1 and TRBJ2-1, is as follows: KAGVTQTPRYLIKTRGQQVTLSCSPISGHRSVSWYQQTPGQGLQFLFEYFSETQRNKGNFPGRFSGRQFSNSRSEMNVSTLELGDSALYLCASSLGLAYNEQFFGPGTRLTVL.

This chain uses TRBV5-4 with TRBJ2-1; D is possibly TRBD1 (6 bases). This CDR3 spans 12 amino acids. Germline V gives CDR1 SGHNT, CDR2 YYREEE (reference sequence). Between the trimmed V and J ends, which lost 4 bases and 9 bases, there was a span of 11 bases. For the CDR3, the DNA is TGTGCCAGCAGCCTCGACAGGCTTGAGCAGTTCTTC. This gives the protein CASSLDRLEQFF.

This chain links TRBV28 with TRBJ2-7, with D unresolved. Trimming removed 5 bases at V and 3 bases at J, with 11 bases between. Germline V CDR1 and CDR2: MDHEN, SYDVKM. The CDR3 runs 13 residues. CDR3 in amino acids: CASSPSLGYEQYV. CDR3 nucleotide sequence: TGTGCCAGCAGTCCCAGTTTGGGCTACGAGCAGTACGTC.

The V gene is TRBV12-3 or TRBV12-4, the J gene TRBJ2-4, with D perhaps matching TRBD1 (6 bases). The V end was cut by 5 bases, the J end by 9 bases, with 11 bases between. CDR3 length equals 12 residues. CDR3 in amino acids: CASSLQGSIQYF. CDR3 sequence (DNA): TGTGCCAGCAGTCTCCAGGGGAGCATTCAGTACTTC.

This clonotype occurred a few times. The genes are TRBV4-1 and TRBJ1-1, with D perhaps TRBD1 (5 bases). This CDR3 spans 13 amino acids. CDR1 and CDR2 (germline): MGHRA, YSYEKL. Trimming took 3 bases from V and 6 from J, leaving 11 bases between them. CDR3 sequence reads: CASSQGKTAEAFF. The CDR3, as DNA: TGCGCCAGCAGCCAGGGAAAGACAGCTGAAGCTTTCTTT.

As to this clonotype: This could be a read error, since a much larger clone is one nucleotide away. The CDR3: CVSFDVGYTGELFF. CDR3 bases: TGTGTCAGCTTCGACGTGGGGTACACCGGGGAGCTGTTTTTT. This chain connects TRBV7-2 to TRBJ2-2; D unresolved. This CDR3 spans 14 amino acids. Germline CDR1 is SGHTA and CDR2 is FQGNSA.

Details on this clonotype: Relative to the germline gene, one junction end is altered; a read error may explain this. The rearrangement uses TRBV11-2 and TRBJ2-1; D gene unclear. CDR3 size: 14 residues. CDR1 is SGHAT and CDR2 is FQNNGV in the germline V gene. In DNA form, the CDR3 reads TGTGCCAGCAGCTATCCCAGCTCCTACACTGAGCAGTTCTTC. Its translation: CASSYPSSYTEQFF.

The sample holds a few counts of this clonotype. V usage is TRBV9 and J usage is TRBJ2-2; D may be TRBD1 or TRBD2 (6 bases each). CDR3 length equals 16 residues. The germline CDR1 and CDR2 sequences are SGDLS and YYNGEE. Deletions cut 4 bases from V and 0 bases from J, with 13 bases between. DNA of the CDR3: TGTGCCAGCAGCCCGAGGGGGGCTTCGAACACCGGGGAGCTGTTTTTT. Protein: CASSPRGASNTGELFF.

This clonotype was recorded at least ten times. Sequence at one end of the junction differs from germline and may be a read error. The chain joins TRBV7-6 to TRBJ2-5; D ambiguous. The V gene's germline CDR1 is SGHVS and CDR2 FNYEAQ. The CDR3 is 12 residues long. The DNA of the CDR3 is TGTGCCAGCAGCTTAGATCAAGGGACCCAGTACTTC. Amino acid sequence: CASSLDQGTQYF.

This clonotype was observed many times. The J gene is TRBJ2-1, the V gene TRBV30; TRBD2 matches at 10 bases. The CDR3 is 14 amino acids. CDR1 and CDR2 from the germline V gene are GTSNPN and SVGIG (reference sequence). Losses at the gene ends were 7 bases for V and 8 bases for J; bases not matched to a gene: 11. The CDR3 DNA is TGTGCCTTGACGCGGACTAGCGGTTTCGATGAGCAGTTCTTC. It codes for CALTRTSGFDEQFF.